The clone carrying this TCR beta chain was detected ten times or more. Antigen unknown. This record comes from a study of post-analysis software for immune sequencing data. The authors incorporated unique molecular identifiers into the TCR beta cDNA libraries. TCRdb used MiXCR to reprocess the PCR reads, holding one entry per CDR3 protein. The repertoire holds about 820,000 distinct CDR3 sequences, with roughly 50% as singletons. Study-wide points: Patients had higher frequencies than controls of about five TRBV segments, including TRBV5-6, TRBV5-1 and TRBV20-1. In multiple sclerosis, normalized Chao1 diversity was significantly below that of controls.

Germline assignment: CDR1 MNHEY and CDR2 SVGAGI. The V and J ends lost 2 bases and 4 bases respectively, with 14 bases between them. This CDR3 region has 15 residues. Sequenced input: blood. The clonotype comes from a girl aged 10-17 years with multiple sclerosis. The chain links TRBV6-5 to TRBJ1-2, with D possibly being TRBD1 (5 bases). DNA for the CDR3: TGTGCCAGCAGTTACAGATCAGGGCCATTCTATGGCTACACCTTC. It encodes CASSYRSGPFYGYTF.